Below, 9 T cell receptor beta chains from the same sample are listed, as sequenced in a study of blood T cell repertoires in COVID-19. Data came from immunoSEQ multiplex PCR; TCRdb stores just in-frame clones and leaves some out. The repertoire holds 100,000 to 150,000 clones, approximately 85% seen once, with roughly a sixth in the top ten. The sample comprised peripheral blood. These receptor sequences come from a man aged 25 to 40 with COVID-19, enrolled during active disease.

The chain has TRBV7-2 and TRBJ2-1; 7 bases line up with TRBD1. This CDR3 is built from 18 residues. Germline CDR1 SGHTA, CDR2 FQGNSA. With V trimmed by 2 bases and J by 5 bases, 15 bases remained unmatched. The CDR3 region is CASSLRALGTAQHNEQFF. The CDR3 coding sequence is TGTGCCAGCAGCTTAAGGGCCCTCGGGACAGCACAACACAATGAGCAGTTCTTC.

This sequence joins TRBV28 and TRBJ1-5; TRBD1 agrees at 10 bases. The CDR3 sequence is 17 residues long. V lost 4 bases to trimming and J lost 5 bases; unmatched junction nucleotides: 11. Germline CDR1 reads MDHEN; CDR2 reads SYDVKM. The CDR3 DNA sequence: TGTGCCAGCAGTTCTCGACAGGGGGCTATATCTTATCAGCCCCAGCATTTT. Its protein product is CASSSRQGAISYQPQHF.

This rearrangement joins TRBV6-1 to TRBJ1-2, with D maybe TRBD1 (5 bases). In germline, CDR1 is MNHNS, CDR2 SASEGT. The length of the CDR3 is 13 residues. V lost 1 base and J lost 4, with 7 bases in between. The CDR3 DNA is TGTGCCAGCAGTGAAGGGGGCGGCTATGGCTACACCTTC. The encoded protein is CASSEGGGYGYTF.

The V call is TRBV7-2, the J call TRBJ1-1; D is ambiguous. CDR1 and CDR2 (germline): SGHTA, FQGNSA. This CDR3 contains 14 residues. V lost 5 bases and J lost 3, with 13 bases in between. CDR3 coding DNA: TGTGCCAGCAGCCCCACCGGAGGGTACACTGAAGCTTTCTTT. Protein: CASSPTGGYTEAFF.

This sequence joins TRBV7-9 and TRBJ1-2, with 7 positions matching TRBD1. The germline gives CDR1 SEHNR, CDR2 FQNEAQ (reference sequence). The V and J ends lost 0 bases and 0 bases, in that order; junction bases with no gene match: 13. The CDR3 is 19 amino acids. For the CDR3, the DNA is TGTGCCAGCAGCTTAGCACTAGGACAGGCTGAAGAGTCTAACTATGGCTACACCTTC. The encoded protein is CASSLALGQAEESNYGYTF.

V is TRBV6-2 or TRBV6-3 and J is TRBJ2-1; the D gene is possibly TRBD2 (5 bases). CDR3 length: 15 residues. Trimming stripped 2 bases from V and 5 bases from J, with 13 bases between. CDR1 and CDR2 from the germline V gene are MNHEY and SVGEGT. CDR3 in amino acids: CASSYERRLNNEQFF. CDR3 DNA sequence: TGTGCCAGCAGTTACGAACGGAGACTAAACAATGAGCAGTTCTTC.

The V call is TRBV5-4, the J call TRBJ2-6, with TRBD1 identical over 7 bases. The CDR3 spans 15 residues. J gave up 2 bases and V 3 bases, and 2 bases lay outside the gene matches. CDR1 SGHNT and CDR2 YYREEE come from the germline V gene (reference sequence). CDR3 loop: CASSSTGAGANVLTF. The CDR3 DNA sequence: TGTGCCAGCAGCTCAACAGGGGCTGGGGCCAACGTCCTGACTTTC. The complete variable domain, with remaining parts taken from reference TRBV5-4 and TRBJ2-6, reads ETGVTQSPTHLIKTRGQQVTLRCSSQSGHNTVSWYQQALGQGPQFIFQYYREEENGRGNFPPRFSGLQFPNYSSELNVNALELDDSALYLCASSSTGAGANVLTFGAGSRLTVL.

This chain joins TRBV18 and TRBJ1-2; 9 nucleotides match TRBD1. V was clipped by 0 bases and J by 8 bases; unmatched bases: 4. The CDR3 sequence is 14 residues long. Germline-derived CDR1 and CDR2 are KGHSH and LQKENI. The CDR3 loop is CASSPPGQGGGYTF. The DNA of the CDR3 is TGTGCCAGCTCACCACCGGGACAGGGAGGGGGCTACACCTTC.

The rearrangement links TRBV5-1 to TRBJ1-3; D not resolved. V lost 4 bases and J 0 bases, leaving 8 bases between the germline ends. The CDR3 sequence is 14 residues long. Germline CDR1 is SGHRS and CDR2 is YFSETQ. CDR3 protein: CASSVQPSGNTIYF. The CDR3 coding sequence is TGCGCCAGCAGCGTACAGCCCTCTGGAAACACCATATATTTT.